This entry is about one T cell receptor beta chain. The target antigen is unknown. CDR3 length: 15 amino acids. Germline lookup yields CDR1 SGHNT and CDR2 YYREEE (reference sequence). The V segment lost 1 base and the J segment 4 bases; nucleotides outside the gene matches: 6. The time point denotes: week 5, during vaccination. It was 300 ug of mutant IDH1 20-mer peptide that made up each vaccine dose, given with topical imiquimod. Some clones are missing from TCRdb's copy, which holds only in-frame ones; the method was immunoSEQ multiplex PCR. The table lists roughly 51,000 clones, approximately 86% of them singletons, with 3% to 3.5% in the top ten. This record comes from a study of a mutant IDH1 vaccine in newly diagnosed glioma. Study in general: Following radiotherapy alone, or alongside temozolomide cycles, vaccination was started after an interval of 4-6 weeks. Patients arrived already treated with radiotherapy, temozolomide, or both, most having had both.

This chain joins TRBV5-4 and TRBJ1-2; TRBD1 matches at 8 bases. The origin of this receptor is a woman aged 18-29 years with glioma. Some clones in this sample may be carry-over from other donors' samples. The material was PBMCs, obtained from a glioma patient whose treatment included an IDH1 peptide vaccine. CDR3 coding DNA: TGTGCCAGCAGCTTGTCAACAGGGGGAAGCTATGGCTACACCTTC. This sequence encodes CASSLSTGGSYGYTF.